The sequence of this T cell receptor (beta chain) was determined in a study of T cell changes during pregnancy in multiple sclerosis. CDR3 length: 14 residues. Trimming pared 9 bases from V and 5 bases from J, leaving 18 bases between. Germline V gene data show CDR1 as SGDLS and CDR2 as YYNGEE. Sequenced by immunoSEQ multiplex PCR; TCRdb stores in-frame clones only, minus some. The sample lists 50,000 to 65,000 clones, under 95% occurring once. J is TRBJ2-1 and V is TRBV9; no clear D. The sample in question was CD8+ T cells from peripheral blood mononuclear cells, obtained in the second trimester of pregnancy. The TCR was taken from a female donor with multiple sclerosis, enrolled in a pregnancy study. CDR3 bases: TGTGCCACCCGTAGATGGAGTCCCAACAATGAGCAGTTCTTC. The encoded protein is CATRRWSPNNEQFF.